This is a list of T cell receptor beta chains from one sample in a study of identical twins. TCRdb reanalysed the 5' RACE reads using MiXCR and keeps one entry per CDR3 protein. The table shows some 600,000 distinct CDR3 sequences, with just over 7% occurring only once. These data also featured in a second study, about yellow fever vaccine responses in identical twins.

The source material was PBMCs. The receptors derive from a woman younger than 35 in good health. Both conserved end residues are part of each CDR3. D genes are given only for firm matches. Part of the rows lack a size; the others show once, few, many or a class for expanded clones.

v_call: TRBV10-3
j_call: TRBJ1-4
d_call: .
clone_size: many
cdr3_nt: TGTGCCATCAGTGAGTCGGAGGGGGGACCGAATGAAAAACTGTTTTTT
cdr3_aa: CAISESEGGPNEKLFF

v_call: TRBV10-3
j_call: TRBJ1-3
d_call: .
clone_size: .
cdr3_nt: TGTGCCATCAGAAGTAACCCTGATGGAAACACCATATATTTT
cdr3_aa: CAIRSNPDGNTIYF

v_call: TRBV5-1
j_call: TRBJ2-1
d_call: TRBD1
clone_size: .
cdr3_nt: TGCGCCAGCAGCATCCAGGGGGACTACAATGAGCAGTTCTTC
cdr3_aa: CASSIQGDYNEQFF

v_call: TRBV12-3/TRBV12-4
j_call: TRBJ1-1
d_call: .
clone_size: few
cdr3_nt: TGTGCCAGCAGTTTAGACCCGGGACGCACTGAAGCTTTCTTT
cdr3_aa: CASSLDPGRTEAFF

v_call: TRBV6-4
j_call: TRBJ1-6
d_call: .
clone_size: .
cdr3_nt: TGTGCCAGCAGTGACAGGGGAGGTTCACCCCTCCACTTT
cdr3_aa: CASSDRGGSPLHF

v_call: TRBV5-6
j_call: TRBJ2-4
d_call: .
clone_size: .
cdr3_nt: TGTGCCAGCAGCTTGGTTTCTACGGAGGGACGAGCCAAAAACATTCAGTACTTC
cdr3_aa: CASSLVSTEGRAKNIQYF

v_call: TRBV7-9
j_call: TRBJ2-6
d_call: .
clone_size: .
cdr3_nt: TGTGCCAGCAGCGGGGACATCCAGAGCTCTGGGGCCAACGTCCTGACTTTC
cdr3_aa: CASSGDIQSSGANVLTF

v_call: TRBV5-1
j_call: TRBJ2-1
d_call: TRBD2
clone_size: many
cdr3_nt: TGCGCCAGCAGCCGGACTAGTAGAGATGAGCAGTTCTTC
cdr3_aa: CASSRTSRDEQFF

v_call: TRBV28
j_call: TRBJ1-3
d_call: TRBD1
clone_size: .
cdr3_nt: TGTGCCAGCAGGGGACAGAACTCTGGAAACACCATATATTTT
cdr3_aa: CASRGQNSGNTIYF

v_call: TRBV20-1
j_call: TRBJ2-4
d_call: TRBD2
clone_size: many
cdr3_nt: TGCAGTGCTAGAGATGGGGGGGAGACCAAAAACATTCAGTACTTC
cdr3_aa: CSARDGGETKNIQYF

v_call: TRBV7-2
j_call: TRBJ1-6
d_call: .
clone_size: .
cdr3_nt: TGTGCCAGCAGCGTAGCGTCAGATACTTCACCCCTCCACTTT
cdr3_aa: CASSVASDTSPLHF

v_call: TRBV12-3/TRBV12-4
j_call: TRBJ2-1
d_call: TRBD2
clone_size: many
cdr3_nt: TGTGCCAGCAGTTTAACAGCGGGGGCCGCCGGTTACAATGAGCAGTTCTTC
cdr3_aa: CASSLTAGAAGYNEQFF

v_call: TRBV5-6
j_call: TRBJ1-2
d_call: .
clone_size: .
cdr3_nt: TGTGCCAGCAGCCCAGGGAGGGACTATGGCTACACCTTC
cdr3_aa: CASSPGRDYGYTF

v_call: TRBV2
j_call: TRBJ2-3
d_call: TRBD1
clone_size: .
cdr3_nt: TGTGCCAGCAGTGAAGATCAGGGGGAAATAACAGATACGCAGTATTTT
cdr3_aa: CASSEDQGEITDTQYF

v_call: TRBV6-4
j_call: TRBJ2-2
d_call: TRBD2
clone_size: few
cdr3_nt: TGTGCCAGCAGTGACTCGACGCTAGCGGCCGGGGAGCTGTTTTTT
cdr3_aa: CASSDSTLAAGELFF

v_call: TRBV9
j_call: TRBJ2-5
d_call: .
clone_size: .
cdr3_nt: TGTGCCAGCAGCGGTCCAGGGGGGCTGGTGGAGACCCAGTACTTC
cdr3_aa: CASSGPGGLVETQYF

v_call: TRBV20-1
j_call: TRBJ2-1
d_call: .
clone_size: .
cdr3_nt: TGCAGTGCTAGAGATCCAAGTAGTGGCAATGAGCAGTTCTTC
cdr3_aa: CSARDPSSGNEQFF

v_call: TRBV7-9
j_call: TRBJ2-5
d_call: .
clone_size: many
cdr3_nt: TGTGCCAGCAGCAAACGGACCAACAACCAAGAGACCCAGTACTTC
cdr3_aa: CASSKRTNNQETQYF

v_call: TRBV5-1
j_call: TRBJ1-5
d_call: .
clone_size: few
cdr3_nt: TGCGCCAGCAGCTTGGCGGGTTACTCGCCCCAGCATTTT
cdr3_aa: CASSLAGYSPQHF

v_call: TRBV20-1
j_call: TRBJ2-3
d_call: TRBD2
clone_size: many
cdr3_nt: TGCAGTGCTAGCTCCACTAGCGGGGTTACAGATACGCAGTATTTT
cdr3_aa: CSASSTSGVTDTQYF

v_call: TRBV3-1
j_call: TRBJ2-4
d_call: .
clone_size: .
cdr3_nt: TGTGCCAGCAGCCCAGGAGGGACAGCCAAAAACATTCAGTACTTC
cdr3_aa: CASSPGGTAKNIQYF

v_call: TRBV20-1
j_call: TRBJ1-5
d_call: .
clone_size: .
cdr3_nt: TGCAGTGCTGTTGGGGGGCGGAATAGCAATCAGCCCCAGCATTTT
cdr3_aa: CSAVGGRNSNQPQHF

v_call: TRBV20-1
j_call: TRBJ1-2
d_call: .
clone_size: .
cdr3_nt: TGCAGTGCAAAGGGTGGGGTTTACGGCTACACCTTC
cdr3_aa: CSAKGGVYGYTF

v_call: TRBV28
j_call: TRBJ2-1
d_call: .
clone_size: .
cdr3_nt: TGTGCCAGCAGTTGGGTAGTAGTCAGCTACAATGAGCAGTTCTTC
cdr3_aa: CASSWVVVSYNEQFF

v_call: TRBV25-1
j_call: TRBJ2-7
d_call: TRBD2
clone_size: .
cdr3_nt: TGTGCCAGCACAGGACTAGCGGGAGAATCAGGGCAGTACTTC
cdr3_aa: CASTGLAGESGQYF

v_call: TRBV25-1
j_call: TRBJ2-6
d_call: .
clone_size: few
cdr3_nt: TGTGCCAGCAGTGAAGTGGGCCTCACCTCTGGGGCCAACGTCCTGACTTTC
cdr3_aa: CASSEVGLTSGANVLTF

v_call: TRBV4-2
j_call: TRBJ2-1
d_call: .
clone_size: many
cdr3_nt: TGTGCCAGCAGCCCCCTCCCAAATATCACAAGTGAAGACAATGAGCAGTTCTTC
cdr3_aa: CASSPLPNITSEDNEQFF

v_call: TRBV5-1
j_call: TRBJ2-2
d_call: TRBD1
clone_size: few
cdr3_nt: TGCGCCAGCACGGGACGTCGGGACAGGGAAACCACCGGGGAGCTGTTTTTT
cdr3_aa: CASTGRRDRETTGELFF

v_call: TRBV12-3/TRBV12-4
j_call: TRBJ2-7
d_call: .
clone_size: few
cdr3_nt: TGTGCCAGCAGTTTACAGGGATTCGAGCAGTACTTC
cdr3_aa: CASSLQGFEQYF

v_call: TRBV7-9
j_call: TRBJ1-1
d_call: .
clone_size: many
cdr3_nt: TGTGCCAGCAGCTCCTCCCGGGAATATATGAACACTGAAGCTTTCTTT
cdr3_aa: CASSSSREYMNTEAFF

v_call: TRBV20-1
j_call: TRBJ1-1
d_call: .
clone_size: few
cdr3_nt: TGCAGTGCTCCGGTGTCTTTCTTT
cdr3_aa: CSAPVSFF